Below, 10 T cell receptor beta chains from the same sample are listed, as sequenced in a study of blood T cell repertoires in COVID-19 (dated by TCRdb to the early 2020s). To prepare the library, the immunoSEQ multiplex PCR assay was applied. TCRdb obtained this table from immuneACCESS and retained in-frame rearrangements with V and J assigned. These tables miss some clones; where compared with another copy, unresolved V genes account for less than half of the shortfall, and the remainder is unexplained. The sample has about 140,000 clones on record, 75% to 85% of them singletons. The leading ten clones occupy 10% of the sample. The source material was peripheral blood. These receptors were collected from a man between 60 and 70 years old with active or convalescent COVID-19.

J is TRBJ2-5 and V is TRBV4-3; the D gene is possibly TRBD1 (7 bases). CDR3 length: 15 amino acids. Trimming shortened V by 2 bases and J by 5 bases, and 15 bases separated the two germline ends. Germline CDR1 and CDR2: LGHNA and YSLEER. This chain's CDR3 is CASSQLSQGRETQYF. CDR3 in DNA: TGCGCCAGCAGCCAATTGTCACAGGGGAGGGAGACCCAGTACTTC.

In DNA form, the CDR3 reads TGTGCCAGCTCACTTCAGGGGGCTGTCGACCGGGGTTTCTATGGCTACACCTTC. The encoded protein is CASSLQGAVDRGFYGYTF. The chain couples TRBV18 to TRBJ1-2, with 8 bases lining up with TRBD1. CDR3 length equals 18 residues. Germline V gives CDR1 KGHSH, CDR2 LQKENI. V lost 4 bases to trimming and J lost 4 bases; unmatched junction nucleotides: 17.

The rearrangement links TRBV19 to TRBJ1-5, with TRBD1 matching 9 bases. Germline values: CDR1 LNHDA, CDR2 SQIVND (reference sequence). The CDR3 has 19 residues. With 6 bases clipped from V and 2 bases from J, the junction kept 17 bases outside the gene matches. The CDR3 reads CASSPLPGQGIGGNQPQHF. The CDR3 coding sequence is TGTGCCAGTAGCCCTTTACCGGGACAGGGCATTGGAGGCAATCAGCCCCAGCATTTT.

This clone was observed a handful of times. The chain is built from TRBV5-1 and TRBJ2-7, with 12 bases lining up with TRBD1. V was pared by 7 bases and J by 4 bases, with 9 bases of the junction left unmatched. CDR1 SGHRS and CDR2 YFSETQ come from the germline V gene. This CDR3 has 15 residues. CDR3 sequence reads: CASRTGTGGDYEQYF. CDR3 nucleotides: TGCGCCAGCCGGACTGGGACAGGGGGCGATTACGAGCAGTACTTC.

The gene calls are TRBV19 and TRBJ1-5; the D gene is possibly TRBD1 (6 bases). Between the trimmed V and J ends, which lost 5 bases and 7 bases, there was a span of 15 bases. This CDR3 contains 14 residues. Looked up from germline, CDR1 is LNHDA and CDR2 is SQIVND (reference sequence). CDR3 DNA sequence: TGTGCCAGTAGTTACAGGGCACGGGGCCAGCCCCAGCATTTT. The encoded protein is CASSYRARGQPQHF.

In its sample, this clone was seen a few times. The chain combines TRBV4-3 with TRBJ1-2; TRBD1 aligns across 10 bases. V gave up 1 base and J gave up 4 bases; unmatched junction bases: 9. Germline V gene sequence: CDR1 LGHNA, CDR2 YSLEER. The CDR3 consists of 17 residues. The CDR3 reads CASSQAASGQGLYGYTF. The CDR3 DNA reads TGCGCCAGCAGCCAAGCGGCCTCGGGACAGGGGCTCTATGGCTACACCTTC.

The V gene is TRBV6-5, the J gene TRBJ2-6; TRBD1 might be the D (5 bases). Germline V gene lookup returns CDR1 MNHEY and CDR2 SVGAGI. The CDR3 is 16 amino acids. The V gene lost 4 bases and the J gene lost 1 base, with 11 bases spanning the gap. The CDR3, as DNA: TGTGCCAGCAGTTTGCAGGGCCCGTCTGGGGCCAACGTCCTGACTTTC. This sequence encodes CASSLQGPSGANVLTF.

This chain uses TRBV18 with TRBJ1-1; D possibly corresponds to TRBD1 (5 bases). The ends were cut back, 0 bases at V and 2 bases at J, with 13 bases in the middle. CDR3 size: 16 residues. From germline, CDR1 is KGHSH and CDR2 LQKENI. CDR3 DNA sequence: TGTGCCAGCTCACCACCAGGGGCTAGTCCCAACACTGAAGCTTTCTTT. Protein product: CASSPPGASPNTEAFF. Full variable domain (outside the CDR3, taken from reference TRBV18 and TRBJ1-1): NAGVMQNPRHLVRRRGQEARLRCSPMKGHSHVYWYRQLPEEGLKFMVYLQKENIIDESGMPKERFSAEFPKEGPSILRIQQVVRGDSAAYFCASSPPGASPNTEAFFGQGTRLTVV.

This sequence joins TRBV7-8 and TRBJ2-5; TRBD1 is a possible D gene (6 bases). The length of the CDR3 is 13 residues. V gave up 4 bases and J gave up 3 bases, with 9 bases separating them. Germline V gene lookup returns CDR1 SGHVS and CDR2 FQNEAQ. In nucleotides, the CDR3 is TGTGCCAGCAGCTCGAGGGGGAAAGAGACCCAGTACTTC. Amino acid sequence: CASSSRGKETQYF. Full variable domain (outside the CDR3, taken from reference TRBV7-8 and TRBJ2-5): GAGVSQSPRYKVAKRGQDVALRCDPISGHVSLFWYQQALGQGPEFLTYFQNEAQLDKSGLPSDRFFAERPEGSVSTLKIQRTQQEDSAVYLCASSSRGKETQYFGPGTRLLVL.

The chain uses TRBV4-3 and TRBJ2-1, with 11 bases lining up with TRBD2. CDR1 LGHNA and CDR2 YSLEER come from the germline V gene. V gave up 2 bases and J gave up 7 bases; unmatched junction bases: 7. The CDR3 runs 16 residues. The CDR3 spells CASSQHGTSGSNEQFF. CDR3 nucleotide sequence: TGCGCCAGCAGCCAACACGGGACTAGCGGTTCGAATGAGCAGTTCTTC.